Below, one TCR beta chain is given with its context. In germline, CDR1 is MNHEY, CDR2 SMNVEV (reference sequence). The V gene end was trimmed by 5 bases and the J gene end by 1 base; junction bases not matched to a gene: 9. This CDR3 region has 16 residues. This record belongs to a study of blood T cell repertoires in COVID-19. Study details: COVID-19 samples, acute and convalescent, were from the United States, Italy and Spain. Sources were T cells, B-cell-depleted T cells, or PBMCs; the material itself was cDNA or gDNA.

In the authors' methods: Estimation of nucleated cell counts relied on the amplification of reference gene primers. The repertoire was sequenced with immunoSEQ multiplex PCR; TCRdb's copy has only in-frame clones and lacks some. V, J and clone size are taken as reported in that table, and D and trimming were inferred from the DNA itself. In the table there are around 67,000 clones, 75% to 90% of which are singletons. The chain employs TRBV27 and TRBJ2-7; 9 bases map to TRBD2. The sample was peripheral blood. The TCR comes from a man in his forties or fifties with active COVID-19. The CDR3 DNA reads TGTGCCAGCAGTCCCAGGGCTAGCGGGATATCCTACGAGCAGTACTTC. As protein: CASSPRASGISYEQYF.